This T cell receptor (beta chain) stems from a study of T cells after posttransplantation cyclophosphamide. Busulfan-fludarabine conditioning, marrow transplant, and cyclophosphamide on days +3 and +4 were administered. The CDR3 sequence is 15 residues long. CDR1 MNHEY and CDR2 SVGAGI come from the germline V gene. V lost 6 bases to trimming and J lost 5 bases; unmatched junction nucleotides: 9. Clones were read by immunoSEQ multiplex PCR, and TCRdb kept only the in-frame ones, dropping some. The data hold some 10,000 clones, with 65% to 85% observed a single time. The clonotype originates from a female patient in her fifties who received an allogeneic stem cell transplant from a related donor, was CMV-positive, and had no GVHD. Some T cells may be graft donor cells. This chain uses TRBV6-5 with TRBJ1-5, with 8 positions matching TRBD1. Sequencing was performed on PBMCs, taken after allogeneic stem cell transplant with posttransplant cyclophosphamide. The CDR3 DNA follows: TGTGCCAGCAGACCCCGAGGACAGGGTGATCAGCCCCAGCATTTT. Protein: CASRPRGQGDQPQHF.